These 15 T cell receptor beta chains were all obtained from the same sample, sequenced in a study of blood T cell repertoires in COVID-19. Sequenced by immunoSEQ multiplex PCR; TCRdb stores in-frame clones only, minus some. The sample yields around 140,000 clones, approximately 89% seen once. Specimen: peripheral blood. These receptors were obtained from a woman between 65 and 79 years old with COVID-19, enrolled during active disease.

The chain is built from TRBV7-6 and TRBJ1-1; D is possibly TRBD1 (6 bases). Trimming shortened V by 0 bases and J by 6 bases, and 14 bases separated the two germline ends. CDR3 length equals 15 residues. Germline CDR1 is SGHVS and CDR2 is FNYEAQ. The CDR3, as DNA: TGTGCCAGCAGCTTAGCGCCCAGGGGTGAAGCTGAAGCTTTCTTT. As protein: CASSLAPRGEAEAFF.

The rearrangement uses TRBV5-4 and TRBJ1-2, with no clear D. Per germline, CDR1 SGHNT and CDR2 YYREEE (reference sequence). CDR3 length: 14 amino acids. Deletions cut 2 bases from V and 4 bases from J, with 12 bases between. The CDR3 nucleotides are TGTGCCAGCAGCTTTGGTCCTATTGGCTATGGCTACACCTTC. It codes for CASSFGPIGYGYTF.

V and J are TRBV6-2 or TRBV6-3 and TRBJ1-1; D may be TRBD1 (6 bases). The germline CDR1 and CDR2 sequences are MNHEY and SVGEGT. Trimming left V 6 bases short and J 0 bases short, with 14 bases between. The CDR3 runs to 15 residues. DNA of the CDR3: TGTGCCAGCAGCCAGACGGCAGGGGTGAACACTGAAGCTTTCTTT. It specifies CASSQTAGVNTEAFF.

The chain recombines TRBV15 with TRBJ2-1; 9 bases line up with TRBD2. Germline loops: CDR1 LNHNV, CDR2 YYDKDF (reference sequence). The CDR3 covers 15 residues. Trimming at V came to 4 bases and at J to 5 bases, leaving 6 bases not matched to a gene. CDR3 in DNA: TGTGCCACCAGCAAGAATAGCGGGGGTCACAATGAGCAGTTCTTC. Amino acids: CATSKNSGGHNEQFF.

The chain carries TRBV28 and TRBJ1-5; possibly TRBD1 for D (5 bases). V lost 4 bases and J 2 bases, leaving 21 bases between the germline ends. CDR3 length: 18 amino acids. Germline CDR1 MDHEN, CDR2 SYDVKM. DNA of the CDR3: TGTGCCAGCAGTTCCTTGGGGGGGGGAAGGAGTGGCAATCAGCCCCAGCATTTT. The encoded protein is CASSSLGGGRSGNQPQHF.

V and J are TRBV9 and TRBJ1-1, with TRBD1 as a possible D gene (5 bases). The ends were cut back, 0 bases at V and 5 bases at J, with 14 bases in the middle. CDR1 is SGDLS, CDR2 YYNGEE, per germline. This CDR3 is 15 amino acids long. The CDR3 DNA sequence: TGTGCCAGCAGCGTAGTTTCAGGGTTTCGGACTGAAGCTTTCTTT. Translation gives CASSVVSGFRTEAFF.

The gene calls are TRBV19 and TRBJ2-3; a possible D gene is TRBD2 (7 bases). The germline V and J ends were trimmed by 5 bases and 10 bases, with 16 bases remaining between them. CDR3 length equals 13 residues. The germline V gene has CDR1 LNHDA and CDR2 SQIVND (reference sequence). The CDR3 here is CASSPPGGGSQYF. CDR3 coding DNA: TGTGCCAGTAGTCCCCCGGGGGGCGGTTCGCAGTATTTT.

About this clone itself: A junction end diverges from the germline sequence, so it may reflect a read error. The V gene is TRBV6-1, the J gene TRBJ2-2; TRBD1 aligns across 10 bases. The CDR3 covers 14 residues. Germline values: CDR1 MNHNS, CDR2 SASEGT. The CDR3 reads CASCDRGLTGELFF. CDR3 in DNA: TGTGCCAGCTGTGACAGGGGGCTTACCGGGGAGCTGTTTTTT.

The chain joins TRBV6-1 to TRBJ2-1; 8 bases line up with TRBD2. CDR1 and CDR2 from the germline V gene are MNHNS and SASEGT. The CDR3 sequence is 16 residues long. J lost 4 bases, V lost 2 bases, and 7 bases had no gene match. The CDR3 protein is CASSERRGGPYNEQFF. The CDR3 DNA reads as TGTGCCAGCAGTGAACGACGGGGGGGGCCTTACAATGAGCAGTTCTTC.

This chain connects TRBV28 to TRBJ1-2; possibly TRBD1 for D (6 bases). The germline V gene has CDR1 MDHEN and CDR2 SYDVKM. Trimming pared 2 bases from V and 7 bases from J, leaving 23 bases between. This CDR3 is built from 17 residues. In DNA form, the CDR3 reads TGTGCCAGCAGTTTAGTCAGGGGACGGAAACTTTCCGTTGGCTACACCTTC. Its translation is CASSLVRGRKLSVGYTF.

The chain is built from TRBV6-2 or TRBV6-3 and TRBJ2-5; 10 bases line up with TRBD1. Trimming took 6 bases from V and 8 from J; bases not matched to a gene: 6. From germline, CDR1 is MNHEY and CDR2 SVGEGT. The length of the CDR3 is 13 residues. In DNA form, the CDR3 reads TGTGCCAGCAGCGCGGGACAGGGGCTTACCCAGTACTTC. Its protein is CASSAGQGLTQYF.

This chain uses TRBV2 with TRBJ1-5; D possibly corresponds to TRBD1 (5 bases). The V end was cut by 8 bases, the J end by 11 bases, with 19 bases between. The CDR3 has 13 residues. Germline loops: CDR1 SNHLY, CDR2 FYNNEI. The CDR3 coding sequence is TGTGCCAGCCGTGGCCTCGAGCAAGGGGCCCAGCATTTT. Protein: CASRGLEQGAQHF.

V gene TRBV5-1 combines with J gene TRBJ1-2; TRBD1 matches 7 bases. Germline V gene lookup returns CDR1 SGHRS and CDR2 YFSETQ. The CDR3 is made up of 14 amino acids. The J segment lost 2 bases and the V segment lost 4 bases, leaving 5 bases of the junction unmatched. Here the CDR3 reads CASSQGDGNYGYTF. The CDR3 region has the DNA TGCGCCAGCAGCCAGGGGGATGGAAACTATGGCTACACCTTC.

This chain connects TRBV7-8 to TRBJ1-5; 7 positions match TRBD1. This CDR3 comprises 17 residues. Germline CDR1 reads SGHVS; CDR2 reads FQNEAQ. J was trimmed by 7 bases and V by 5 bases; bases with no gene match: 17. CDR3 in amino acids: CASSSLDYRGGGQPQHF. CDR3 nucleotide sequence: TGTGCCAGCAGCAGCTTAGATTACAGGGGAGGAGGACAGCCCCAGCATTTT. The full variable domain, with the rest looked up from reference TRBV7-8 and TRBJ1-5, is GAGVSQSPRYKVAKRGQDVALRCDPISGHVSLFWYQQALGQGPEFLTYFQNEAQLDKSGLPSDRFFAERPEGSVSTLKIQRTQQEDSAVYLCASSSLDYRGGGQPQHFGDGTRLSIL.

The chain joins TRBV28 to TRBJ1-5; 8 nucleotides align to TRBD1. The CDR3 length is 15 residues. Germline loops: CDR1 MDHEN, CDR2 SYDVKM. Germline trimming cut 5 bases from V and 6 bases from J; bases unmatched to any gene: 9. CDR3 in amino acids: CASSLRTGSGQPQHF. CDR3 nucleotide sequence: TGTGCCAGCAGTCTTCGGACAGGGTCCGGTCAGCCCCAGCATTTT.